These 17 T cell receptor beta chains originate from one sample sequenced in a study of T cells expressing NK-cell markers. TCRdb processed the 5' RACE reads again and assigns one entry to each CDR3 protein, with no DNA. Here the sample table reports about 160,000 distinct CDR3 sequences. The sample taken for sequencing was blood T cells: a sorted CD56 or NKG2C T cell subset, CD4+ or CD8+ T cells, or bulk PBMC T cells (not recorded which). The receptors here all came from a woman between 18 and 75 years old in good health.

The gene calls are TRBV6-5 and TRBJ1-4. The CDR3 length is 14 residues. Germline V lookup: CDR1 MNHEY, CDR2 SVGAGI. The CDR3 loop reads CASSYVGSGEKLFF.

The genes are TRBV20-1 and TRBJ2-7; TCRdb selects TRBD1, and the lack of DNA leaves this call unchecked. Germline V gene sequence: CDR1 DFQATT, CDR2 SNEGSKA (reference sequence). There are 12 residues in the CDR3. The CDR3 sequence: CSARRQGGEQYF.

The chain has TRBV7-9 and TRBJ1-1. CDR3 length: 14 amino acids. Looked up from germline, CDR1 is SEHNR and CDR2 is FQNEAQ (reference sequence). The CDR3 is CASSLGRKNTEAFF.

CDR3 sequence reads: CAISESLRGSGNTIYF. This chain uses TRBV10-3 with TRBJ1-3. The CDR3 totals 16 residues. Germline CDR1 ENHRY, CDR2 SYGVKD.

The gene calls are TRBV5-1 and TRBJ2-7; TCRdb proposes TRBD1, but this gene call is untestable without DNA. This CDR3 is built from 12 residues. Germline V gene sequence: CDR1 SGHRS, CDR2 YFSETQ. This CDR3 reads CASRAVGDEQYF.

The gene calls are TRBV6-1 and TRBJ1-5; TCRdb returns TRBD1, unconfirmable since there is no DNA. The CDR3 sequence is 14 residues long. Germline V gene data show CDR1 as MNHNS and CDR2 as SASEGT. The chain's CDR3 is CASTTIAGYQPQHF.

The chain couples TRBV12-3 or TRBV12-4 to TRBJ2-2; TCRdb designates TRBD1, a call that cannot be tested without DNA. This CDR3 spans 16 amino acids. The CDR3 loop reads CASSDLSGAATGELFF.

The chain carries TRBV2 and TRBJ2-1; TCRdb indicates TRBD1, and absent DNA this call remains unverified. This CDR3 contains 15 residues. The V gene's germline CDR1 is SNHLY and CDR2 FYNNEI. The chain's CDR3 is CASSGTGGTYNEQFF.

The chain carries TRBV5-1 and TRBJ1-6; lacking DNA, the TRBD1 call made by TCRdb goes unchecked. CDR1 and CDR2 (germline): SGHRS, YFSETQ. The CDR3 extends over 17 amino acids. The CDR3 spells CASSLGDTWFRNSPLHF.

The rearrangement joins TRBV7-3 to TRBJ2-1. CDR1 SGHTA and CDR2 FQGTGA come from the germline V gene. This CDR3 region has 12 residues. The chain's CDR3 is CASSLRTQEQFF.

The CDR3 here is CSATTIQETQYF. This chain links TRBV20-1 with TRBJ2-5; lacking DNA, the TRBD2 call made by TCRdb goes unchecked. The CDR3 contains 12 residues. CDR1 and CDR2 from the germline V gene are DFQATT and SNEGSKA (reference sequence).

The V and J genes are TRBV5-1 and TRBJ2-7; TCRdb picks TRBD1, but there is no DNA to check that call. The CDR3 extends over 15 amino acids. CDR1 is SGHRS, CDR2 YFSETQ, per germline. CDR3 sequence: CASSSQGILSYEQYF.

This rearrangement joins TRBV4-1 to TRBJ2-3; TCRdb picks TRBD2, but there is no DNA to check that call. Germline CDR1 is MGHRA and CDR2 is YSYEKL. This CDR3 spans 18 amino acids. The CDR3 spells CASSPRWNSGALTDTQYF.

CDR3 residues: CASSLRTALSEAFF. This rearrangement joins TRBV3-1 to TRBJ1-1; TCRdb returns TRBD1, unconfirmable since there is no DNA. The CDR3 contains 14 residues. Looked up from germline, CDR1 is LGHDT and CDR2 is YNNKEL (reference sequence).

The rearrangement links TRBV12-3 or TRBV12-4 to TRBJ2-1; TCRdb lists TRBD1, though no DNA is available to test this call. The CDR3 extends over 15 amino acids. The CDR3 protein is CASTTPGIWTNEQFF.

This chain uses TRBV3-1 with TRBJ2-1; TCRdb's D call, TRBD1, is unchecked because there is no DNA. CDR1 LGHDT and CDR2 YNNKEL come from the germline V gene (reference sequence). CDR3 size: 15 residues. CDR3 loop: CASSQGGAGGNEQFF.

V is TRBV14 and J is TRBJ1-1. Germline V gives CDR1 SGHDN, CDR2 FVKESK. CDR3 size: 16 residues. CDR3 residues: CASSQEAGEIYTEAFF.